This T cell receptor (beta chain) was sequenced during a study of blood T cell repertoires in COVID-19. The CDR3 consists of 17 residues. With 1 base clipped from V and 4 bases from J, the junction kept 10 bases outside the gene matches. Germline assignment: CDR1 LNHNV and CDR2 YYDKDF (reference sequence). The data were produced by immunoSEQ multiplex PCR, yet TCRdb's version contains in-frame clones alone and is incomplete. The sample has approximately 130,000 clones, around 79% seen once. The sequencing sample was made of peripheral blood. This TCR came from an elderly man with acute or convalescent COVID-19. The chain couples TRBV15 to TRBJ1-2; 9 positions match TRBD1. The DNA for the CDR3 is TGTGCCACCAGCAGAGGGAGCCCGGGACAGGGCACCTATGGCTACACCTTC. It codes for CATSRGSPGQGTYGYTF.